This TCR beta chain was profiled in a study of response to subunit inactivated influenza vaccine (dated by TCRdb to the late 2010s). The study in broad terms: Deep quantitative T cell receptor repertoire profiling was used in the study to track responses to a trivalent subunit inactivated influenza vaccine.

The library was built by means of RT-PCR. TCRdb names Illumina HiSeq 2500 as the instrument used. Using fastp trimming at Q25 and MiXCR clonotype assembly, TCRdb reanalyzed the public sequencing data and kept in-frame beta chains. Every entry covers one CDR3 protein and lists the most common genes and DNA from its rows. The sample table records approximately 530,000 distinct CDR3 sequences; around 8% of these occur just once. The ten largest clones capture roughly 13% of the sample. What the authors observed across the whole study: The authors suggested that each seasonal influenza vaccination may recruit only a limited number of new T cells.

The CDR3 spans 15 residues, from the cysteine through the phenylalanine. Here the CDR3 DNA is all that survives: 45 bases in frame from base 1. Clipping removes 11 bases from V and 2 bases from J, with 11 as the unmatched junction base count. This clonotype was counted many times. Its binding antigen is unknown. No qualities accompany the bases; no much larger clone lies one base away. The clonotype originates from a man between 50 and 70 years old who received an inactivated influenza vaccine. Donor details come from another sample of the same person, matched by shared clones. The chain joins TRBV12-3 or TRBV12-4 to TRBJ1-2, with TRBD1 identical over 10 junction bases. Sequences were derived from PBMCs from blood, sampled around 2 years after vaccination. The nucleotide sequence reads as follows: TGTGCCTGTCTAGGGGGGGGACAGGGGAACTATGGCTACACCTTC. The encoded protein is CACLGGGQGNYGYTF.